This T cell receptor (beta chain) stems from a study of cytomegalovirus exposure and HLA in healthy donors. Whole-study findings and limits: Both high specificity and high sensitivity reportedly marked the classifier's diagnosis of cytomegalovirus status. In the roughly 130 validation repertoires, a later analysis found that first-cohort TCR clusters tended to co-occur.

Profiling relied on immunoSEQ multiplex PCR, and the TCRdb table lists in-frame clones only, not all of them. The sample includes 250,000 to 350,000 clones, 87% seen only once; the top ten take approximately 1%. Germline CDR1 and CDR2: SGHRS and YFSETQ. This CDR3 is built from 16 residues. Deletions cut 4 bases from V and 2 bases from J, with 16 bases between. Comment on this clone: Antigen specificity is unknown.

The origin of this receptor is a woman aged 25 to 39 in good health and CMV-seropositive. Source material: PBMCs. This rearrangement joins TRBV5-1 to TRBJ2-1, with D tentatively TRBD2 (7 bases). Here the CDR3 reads CASSPGAGAPYNEQFF. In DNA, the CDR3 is TGCGCCAGCAGCCCTGGGGCGGGGGCCCCCTACAATGAGCAGTTCTTC.